This T cell receptor (beta chain) appears in the sequencing data of a study of monozygotic twins with inflammatory bowel disease. Every TCR library used approximately 3,700 ng of total RNA. From its re-call of the 5' RACE reads, TCRdb lists each CDR3 protein once, without DNA. The sample shows 440,000 or so distinct CDR3 sequences, and more than 2% sits with its ten largest clones. Staff drew a roughly 2.5 ml blood sample from each donor. This clonotype was obtained from a human donor with ulcerative colitis or Crohn's disease, or a healthy co-twin of an affected twin (not recorded which). The specimen was blood.

CDR3 protein: CASSLTDYEQYF. V is TRBV5-1 and J is TRBJ2-7. Germline V gene data show CDR1 as SGHRS and CDR2 as YFSETQ. The CDR3 runs 12 residues.